What follows is one T cell receptor (beta chain) and its context. Its antigen is unidentified. The sample belongs to a study of memory CD4+ T cells and cytomegalovirus serostatus. Study-level results: A US-trained random forest predicted CMV serostatus with median AUC around 0.92.

The germline CDR1 and CDR2 sequences are GTSNPN and SVGIG (reference sequence). V was shortened by 5 bases and J by 5 bases, with 17 bases between the two germline ends. This CDR3 is built from 14 residues. Methods used by the authors: After removing out-of-frame reads, around 2 million distinct TCRbeta sequences remained. Some clones are missing from TCRdb's copy, which holds only in-frame ones; the method was immunoSEQ multiplex PCR. V and J calls and clone size are copied from that table; D and trimming were computed from the DNA. Of 65,000 to 95,000 clones detected, around 80% appear once; the ten largest clones hold nearly 0.8%. Single viable CD3+CD4+CD8-CD45RO+ cells were sorted as the memory CD4+ T cells. CMV serostatus came from serum IgG against pp150, pp28, p38, p52.

The sequenced material came from memory CD4+ T cells from blood. The genes are TRBV30 and TRBJ2-3; TRBD2 might be the D (6 bases). This clonotype was sampled from an adult in good health and CMV-seronegative. The CDR3 DNA reads as TGTGCCTGGTCACGAGGACTATCACGAGATACGCAGTATTTT. Translation gives CAWSRGLSRDTQYF.